This T cell receptor beta chain was documented in a study of T cells in Graves' hyperthyroidism and ophthalmopathy. Study outcomes and limitations: Ophthalmopathy cases were set apart from stable hyperthyroidism by a 13 V-J model.

The CDR3 has 18 residues. Germline V gene lookup returns CDR1 KGHDR and CDR2 SFDVKD. Between the trimmed V and J ends, which lost 5 bases and 5 bases, there was a span of 24 bases. The table lists this clonotype with many counts. What it recognizes is unknown. Each 10 ml fresh peripheral blood draw supplied the PBMCs. TCR beta CDR3 sequences were amplified from RNA transcripts. First-round RT-PCR with HTBI primers amplified the TCR CDR3 region. TCRdb re-called the multiplex PCR reads with MiXCR, one entry per CDR3 protein. The sample comprises under 450,000 distinct CDR3 sequences, roughly 13% of which are singletons, and roughly 20% rests with the top ten.

The clonotype was recovered from a young man with Graves' hyperthyroidism that later progressed to Graves' ophthalmopathy. The sequenced material came from blood. The chain couples TRBV24-1 to TRBJ2-1; no definite D call. CDR3 in amino acids: CATSGVRRAPVGNNEQFF. In nucleotides, the CDR3 is TGTGCCACCAGTGGAGTCCGACGGGCCCCTGTGGGGAACAATGAGCAGTTCTTC.